This T cell receptor (beta chain) was retrieved from a study of naive and memory T cell subsets. An oligonucleotide containing a UMI was ligated to the 3' end of TCR cDNA. Adult healthy volunteers gave 2.5 ml peripheral blood for whole-blood RNA. CDR3 length equals 15 residues. V shed 10 bases, J shed 1 base, and the junction held 10 bases outside the gene matches. Per germline, CDR1 LGHDT and CDR2 YNNKEL (reference sequence). Ligated cDNA underwent four rounds of PCR with nested alpha and beta constant region primers and SP2. Reverse transcription of blood and skin TCR RNA was primed at alpha and beta constant regions. TCRdb fed the 5' RACE reads into MiXCR, producing one record per CDR3 protein. This sample yields about 62,000 distinct CDR3 sequences, of which under 10% are seen a single time; roughly a fifth belongs to the top ten. This clonotype was observed at least ten times.

V and J are TRBV3-1 and TRBJ1-5, with TRBD1 matching over 7 bases. The TCR sequence derives from a female donor in good health. The CDR3 region is CANQMRQGSNQPQHF. The CDR3 DNA sequence: TGTGCCAACCAGATGAGACAGGGAAGCAATCAGCCCCAGCATTTT.